Below, one TCR beta chain is given with its context. Its antigen is still unknown. The data belong to a study of vaccination and CD4 T cells after COVID-19. Study-wide findings and caveats: Researchers looked at relatively few convalescent patients and had no early post-infection timepoints.

Germline CDR1 and CDR2: DFQATT and SNEGSKA (reference sequence). V lost 3 bases and J lost 1, with 12 bases in between. The CDR3 runs to 14 residues. Sequence data for DNA of cultured CD4+ T cells were generated by the Oncomine TCR Beta short-read assay. From cultured CD4+ T cells, genomic DNA was extracted. TCRdb redid the calling of the PCR reads with MiXCR, one entry per CDR3 protein. This sample yields approximately 6,000 distinct CDR3 sequences, of which roughly 40% are seen a single time; around 45% belongs to the top ten. Treatment defined: approximately 9-day PBMC culture with coronavirus spike peptide pools or control peptides (ViraFEST assay). CD4+ T lymphocytes from the unexposed donor were collected before the COVID-19 pandemic (2011-2018). ViraFEST stimulated the growth of antigen-specific T cells using peptide pools and subsequently profiled their TCRs by sequencing. The authors isolated CD4+ T cells by negative selection after 10 days of culture.

The source material was CD4+ T cells from blood, cultured in vitro. This chain joins TRBV20-1 and TRBJ1-2; no firm D call. This clonotype was obtained from a human donor in good health. This CDR3 is CSASNREVNYGYTF. CDR3 bases: TGCAGTGCTAGCAATCGAGAGGTTAACTATGGCTACACCTTC.